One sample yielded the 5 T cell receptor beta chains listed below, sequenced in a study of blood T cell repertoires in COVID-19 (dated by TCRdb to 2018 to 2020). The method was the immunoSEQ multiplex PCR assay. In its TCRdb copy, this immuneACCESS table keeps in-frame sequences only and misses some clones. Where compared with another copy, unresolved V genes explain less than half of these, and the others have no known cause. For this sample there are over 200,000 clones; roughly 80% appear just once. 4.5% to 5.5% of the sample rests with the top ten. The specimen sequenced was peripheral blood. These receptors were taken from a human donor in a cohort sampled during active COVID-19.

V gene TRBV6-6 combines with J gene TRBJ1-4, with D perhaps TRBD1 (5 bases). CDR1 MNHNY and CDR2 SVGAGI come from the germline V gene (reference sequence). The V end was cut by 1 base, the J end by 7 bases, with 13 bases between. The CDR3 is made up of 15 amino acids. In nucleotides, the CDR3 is TGTGCCAGCAGTTACTATTCAGGGATGGGTGAAAAACTGTTTTTT. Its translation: CASSYYSGMGEKLFF.

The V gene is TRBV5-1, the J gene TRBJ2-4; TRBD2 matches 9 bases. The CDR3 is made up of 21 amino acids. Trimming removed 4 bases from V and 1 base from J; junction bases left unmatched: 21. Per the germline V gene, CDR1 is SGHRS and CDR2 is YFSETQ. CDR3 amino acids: CASSPTGWTSALRAAKNIQYF. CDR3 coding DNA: TGCGCCAGCAGCCCCACGGGGTGGACTAGCGCCCTAAGGGCGGCCAAAAACATTCAGTACTTC.

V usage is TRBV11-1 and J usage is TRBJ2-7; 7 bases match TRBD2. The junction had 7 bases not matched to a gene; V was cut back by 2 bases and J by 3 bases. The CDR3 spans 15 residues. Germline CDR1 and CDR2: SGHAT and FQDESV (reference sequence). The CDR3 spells CASSLRRDYDYEQYF. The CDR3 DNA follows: TGTGCCAGCAGCTTACGCCGGGACTACGACTACGAGCAGTACTTC. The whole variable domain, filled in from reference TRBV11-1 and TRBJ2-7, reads EAEVAQSPRYKITEKSQAVAFWCDPISGHATLYWYRQILGQGPELLVQFQDESVVDDSQLPKDRFSAERLKGVDSTLKIQPAELGDSAMYLCASSLRRDYDYEQYFGPGTRLTVT.

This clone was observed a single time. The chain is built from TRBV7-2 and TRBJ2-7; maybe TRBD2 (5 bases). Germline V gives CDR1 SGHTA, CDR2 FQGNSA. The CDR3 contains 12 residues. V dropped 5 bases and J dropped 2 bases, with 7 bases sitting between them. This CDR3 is CASSGGPYEQYF. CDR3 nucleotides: TGTGCCAGCAGCGGAGGCCCCTACGAGCAGTACTTC.

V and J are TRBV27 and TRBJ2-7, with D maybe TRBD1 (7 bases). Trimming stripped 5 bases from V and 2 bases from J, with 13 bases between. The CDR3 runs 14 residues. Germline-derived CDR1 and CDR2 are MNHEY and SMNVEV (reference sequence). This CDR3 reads CASSPRDSAYEQYF. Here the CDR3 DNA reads TGTGCCAGCAGTCCGCGGGACAGTGCCTACGAGCAGTACTTC.